This T cell receptor beta chain was identified during a study of T cell responses to AZD1222 COVID-19 vaccine (dated by TCRdb to about 2021). General notes on the study: AZD1222 recipients with second doses at about 4 weeks or about 12 weeks were pooled, because spike-specific TCR depth and breadth did not differ between schedules. A total of 233 trial participants underwent TCR sequencing, of whom roughly 210 received two doses of AZD1222 and approximately 25 received two doses of the MenACWY control vaccine. Trial participants were enrolled by age into subgroups of 18-55, 56-69 and 70-plus years, and about 150, 27 and 61 TCR-sequenced participants, respectively, were included in these subgroups.

The CDR3 regions of human TCRbeta chains were analyzed by immunosequencing. The authors' analysis ran thus. Repertoire TCRs were matched against a reference library of SARS-CoV-2-specific TCRs generated with the MIRA antigen-specificity platform. Breadth was defined as the fraction of unique TCRs that were SARS-CoV-2-associated. Depth was defined as the fraction of total T cells that were SARS-CoV-2-associated. Using the MIRA data, each spike-specific TCR was mapped to the spike region that the TCR reacts to and placed in a CD4 or CD8 class. Log10-transformed breadth and depth values were compared by one-way ANOVA with Sidak's multiple comparisons tests. TCRdb mirrors the immuneACCESS table, restricted to in-frame sequences. Some clones are absent from its copies; in checked studies, under half trace to an unresolved V gene, and the reason for the others is unknown. V and J calls and clone size are as listed in that table; D and trimming were resolved from the DNA. This sample is represented by tens of thousands of clones; 85% to 90% of them were singletons. 7.8% of the sample belongs to the ten largest clones.

What the authors observed across the whole study: The whole spike protein was spanned by vaccine-associated CD4 TCRs, and dominant responses were seen in regions 160-218 and 743-854. Only 5 to 7 AZD1222 recipients were SARS-CoV-2 seropositive at baseline, limiting conclusions about previously exposed vaccinees. Most participants were white British and females outnumbered males, and the authors suggested that clonal diversity may have been underestimated. A significant rise in spike-specific TCR breadth and depth was observed after two AZD1222 doses relative to day 0 and relative to MenACWY recipients. Epitopes outside the regions mutated in the B.1.351 and B.1.1.7 variants were reportedly recognized by nearly half of the unique spike-specific TCRs. Because no day 14 peak-response samples were available, the repertoires could be characterized only after the peak T cell response. In the small 56-69-year group, the increase in depth fell short of significance, most likely because of low power.

Reading the label with the study, this specimen's time point is: baseline before first vaccination. Vaccinee samples were obtained from the UK trials COV001 and COV002, which included a single-blind randomized controlled phase 2/3 trial of AZD1222 (ChAdOx1 nCoV-19) in healthy adults. For TCRbeta chain sequencing, PBMC samples were collected from trial participants at day 0 and at day 28 after the second dose. For this clone: Its specific antigen is unknown. It has no much larger one-base neighbor in the sample; base qualities were not kept.

The CDR3 sequence holds 15 residues, the cysteine and phenylalanine included. The CDR3 DNA has 45 bases and is translated from base 1. CDR1 and CDR2 (GTSNPN, SVGIG) derive from the germline V gene (reference sequence). Trimming costs V 0 bases and J 0 bases, and their ends lie 9 bases apart. The sequence is built from TRBV30 and TRBJ1-5; no D gene call is confident. The clonotype originates from an adult in good health. The sample in question was peripheral blood, obtained on day 0 of AZD1222 vaccination. CDR3 loop: CAWSVRDLSNQPQHF. The bases read TGTGCCTGGAGTGTAAGGGATCTTAGCAATCAGCCCCAGCATTTT. The reference TRBV30 and TRBJ1-5 proteins fill in what lies around the CDR3, so the full variable domain reads SQTIHQWPATLVQPVGSPLSLECTVEGTSNPNLYWYRQAAGRGLQLLFYSVGIGQISSEVPQNLSASRPQDRQFILSSKKLLLSDSGFYLCAWSVRDLSNQPQHFGDGTRLSIL.